Below, one TCR beta chain is given with its context. Profiled with immunoSEQ multiplex PCR; TCRdb holds only in-frame clones, not every one. The repertoire includes around 80,000 clones, approximately 85% of them detected once, and 27% sits in the top ten. This entry is derived from a study of blood T cell repertoires in COVID-19. Per germline, CDR1 MGHDK and CDR2 SYGVNS. After removal of 2 bases from V and 4 bases from J, the junction contained 4 bases not matched to a gene. CDR3 length: 15 residues. The sequenced sample consisted of peripheral blood. The rearrangement links TRBV25-1 to TRBJ1-5; 8 nucleotides line up with TRBD1. This clonotype was obtained from a human donor in a cohort sampled during active COVID-19. CDR3 amino acids: CASSEPGGMNQPQHF. DNA of the CDR3: TGTGCCAGCAGTGAACCAGGGGGCATGAATCAGCCCCAGCATTTT.